The 5 T cell receptor beta chains given below trace back to one sample, sequenced in a study of neurological immune-mediated disorders. TCRdb passed the 5' RACE reads through MiXCR, listing each CDR3 protein once. The repertoire has roughly 29,000 distinct CDR3 sequences, 20% to 25% of them found once; the top ten carry 25% to 30%. Sequencing used CD4+ T cells from blood. The receptors shown here come from a man between 45 and 60 years old with HTLV-1-associated myelopathy (HAM/TSP).

The V gene is TRBV20-1, the J gene TRBJ2-2; D is uncertain. The length of the CDR3 is 15 residues. Trimming pared 6 bases from V and 0 bases from J, leaving 14 bases between. CDR1 is DFQATT, CDR2 SNEGSKA, per germline (reference sequence). In DNA, the CDR3 is TGCAGTGCGAAAGTCAGAACAACGAACACCGGGGAGCTGTTTTTT. Protein: CSAKVRTTNTGELFF.

Ten or more counts support this clonotype. The J gene is TRBJ1-1, the V gene TRBV7-9; D ambiguous. CDR3 length equals 13 residues. V was pared by 2 bases and J by 3 bases, with 7 bases between. Germline V gene lookup returns CDR1 SEHNR and CDR2 FQNEAQ (reference sequence). In DNA form, the CDR3 reads TGTGCCAGCAGCTTACCTCTGTACACTGAAGCTTTCTTT. It codes for CASSLPLYTEAFF.

This clonotype was counted many times. The J gene is TRBJ1-1, the V gene TRBV10-3; TRBD1 matches at 10 bases. Germline CDR1 is ENHRY and CDR2 is SYGVKD. The V gene end was trimmed by 2 bases and the J gene end by 3 bases; junction bases not matched to a gene: 0. The CDR3 extends over 14 amino acids. The CDR3 DNA reads as TGTGCCATCAGTGAGGGACAGGGGGACACTGAAGCTTTCTTT. Amino acid sequence: CAISEGQGDTEAFF.

Ten or more counts support this clonotype. The chain recombines TRBV28 with TRBJ1-1; TRBD1 is a possible D gene (5 bases). This CDR3 comprises 13 residues. The ends were cut back, 7 bases at V and 1 base at J, with 10 bases in the middle. Germline V gene sequence: CDR1 MDHEN, CDR2 SYDVKM. CDR3 sequence: CASTGARNTEAFF. CDR3 in DNA: TGTGCCAGCACTGGGGCGCGGAACACTGAAGCTTTCTTT.

About this clonotype: Germline and junction disagree at one end, which may indicate a read error. This chain uses TRBV12-3 or TRBV12-4 with TRBJ2-2; TRBD1 matches 7 bases. There are 15 residues in the CDR3. CDR3 protein: CASRRVQGPTGELSF. Written as DNA, the CDR3 is TGTGCCAGCAGACGGGTACAGGGGCCCACCGGTGAGCTGTCTTTT.